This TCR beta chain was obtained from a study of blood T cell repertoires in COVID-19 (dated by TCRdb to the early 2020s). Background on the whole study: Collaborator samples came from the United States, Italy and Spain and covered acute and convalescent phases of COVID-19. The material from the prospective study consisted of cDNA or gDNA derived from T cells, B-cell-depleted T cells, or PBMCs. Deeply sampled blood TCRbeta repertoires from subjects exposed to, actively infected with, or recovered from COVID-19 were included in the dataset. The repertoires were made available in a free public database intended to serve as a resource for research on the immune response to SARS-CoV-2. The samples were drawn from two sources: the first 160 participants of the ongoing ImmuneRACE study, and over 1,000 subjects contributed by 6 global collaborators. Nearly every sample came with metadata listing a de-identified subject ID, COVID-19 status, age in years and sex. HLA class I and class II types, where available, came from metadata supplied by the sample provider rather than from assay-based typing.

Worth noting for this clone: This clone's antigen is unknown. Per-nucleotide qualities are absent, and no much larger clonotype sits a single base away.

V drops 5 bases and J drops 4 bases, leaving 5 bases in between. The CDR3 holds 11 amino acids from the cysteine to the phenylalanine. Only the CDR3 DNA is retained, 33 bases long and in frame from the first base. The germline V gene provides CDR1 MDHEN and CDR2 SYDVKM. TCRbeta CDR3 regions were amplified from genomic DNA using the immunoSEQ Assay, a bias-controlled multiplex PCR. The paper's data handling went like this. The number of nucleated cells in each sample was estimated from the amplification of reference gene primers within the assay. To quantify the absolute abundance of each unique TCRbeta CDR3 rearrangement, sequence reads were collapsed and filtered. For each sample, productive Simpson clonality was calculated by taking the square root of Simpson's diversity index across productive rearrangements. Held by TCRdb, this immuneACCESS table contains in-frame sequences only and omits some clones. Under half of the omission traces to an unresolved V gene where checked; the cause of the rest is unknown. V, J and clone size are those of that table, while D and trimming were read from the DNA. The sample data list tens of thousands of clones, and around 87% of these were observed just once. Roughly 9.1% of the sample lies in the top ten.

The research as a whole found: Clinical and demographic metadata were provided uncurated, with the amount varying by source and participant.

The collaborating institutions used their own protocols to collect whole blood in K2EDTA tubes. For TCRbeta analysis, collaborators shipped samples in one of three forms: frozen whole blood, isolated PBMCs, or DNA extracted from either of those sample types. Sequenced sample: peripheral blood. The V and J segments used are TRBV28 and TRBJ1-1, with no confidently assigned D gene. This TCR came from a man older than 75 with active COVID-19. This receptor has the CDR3 CASSRVTEAFF. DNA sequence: TGTGCCAGCAGTCGGGTCACTGAAGCTTTCTTT. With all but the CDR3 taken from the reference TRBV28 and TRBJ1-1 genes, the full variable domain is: DVKVTQSSRYLVKRTGEKVFLECVQDMDHENMFWYRQDPGLGLRLIYFSYDVKMKEKGDIPEGYSVSREKKERFSLILESASTNQTSMYLCASSRVTEAFFGQGTRLTVV.